This paragraph covers one T cell receptor beta chain sequence. Per the original data handling: How many nucleated cells were present was estimated from reference gene primer amplification. Clones were read by immunoSEQ multiplex PCR, and TCRdb kept only the in-frame ones, dropping some. That table is the source of V, J and clone size, and D and trimming were worked out from the DNA. The sample has roughly 9,600 clones; around 80% are singletons. The data were taken from a study of blood T cell repertoires in COVID-19. Overall study context: Acute-phase and convalescent COVID-19 samples originated in the United States, Italy and Spain. T cells, B-cell-depleted T cells, or PBMCs supplied cDNA or gDNA.

CDR1 is SQVTM and CDR2 is ANQGSEA in the germline V gene. The V end was cut by 2 bases, the J end by 4 bases, with 8 bases between. The CDR3 is made up of 12 amino acids. V gene TRBV29-1 combines with J gene TRBJ1-2; D gene ambiguous. Sequencing used peripheral blood. The TCR sequence derives from a man in his sixties with active COVID-19. The chain's CDR3 is CSVELTPYGYTF. The CDR3 DNA reads as TGCAGCGTTGAATTGACACCCTATGGCTACACCTTC.